Listed below are T cell receptor beta chains from one sample, sequenced in a study of synovial regulatory T cells in juvenile arthritis. Data came from immunoSEQ multiplex PCR; TCRdb stores just in-frame clones and leaves some out. Across 8,000 to 10,000 clones, the top ten clones capture nearly 0.95% of the sample. Sequenced: Treg cells from blood. The receptors shown here come from a donor aged 2-30 years with juvenile idiopathic arthritis. Both conserved end residues are part of each CDR3. A row's size may be missing; if present it is once, few, many or a size class.

abundance,j_gene,v_gene,CDR3aa
.,TRBJ2-6,TRBV27,CASSQSGANVLTF
.,TRBJ1-2,TRBV28,CASSPSGVGRRVGGYTF
.,TRBJ2-7,TRBV4-3,CASSQGTAGAFYEQYF
.,TRBJ1-2,TRBV28,CASSLWGIPQNRGGYTF
.,TRBJ2-3,TRBV18,CASSPRQKAGGSDTQYF
.,TRBJ2-3,TRBV19,CASSRTVRAGLRTDTQYF
.,TRBJ2-2,TRBV7-3,CASSLAITGELFF
.,TRBJ2-2,TRBV9,CASSRTSGRAHTGELFF
.,TRBJ1-2,TRBV10-3,CAIRPGQGRDGYTF
.,TRBJ1-3,TRBV5-4,CASSQGLNTIYF
.,TRBJ2-3,TRBV10-3,CAISESADTQYF
.,TRBJ2-3,TRBV5-4,CASSPQGGGTDTQYF
.,TRBJ1-1,TRBV5-1,CASSFFPGQVNTEAFF
.,TRBJ2-7,TRBV7-8,CASSPHGSHYEQYF
.,TRBJ1-2,TRBV29-1,CSVGGGTGGYGYTF
.,TRBJ2-7,TRBV27,CASSLDRGAYEQYF
.,TRBJ1-2,TRBV19,CASSEDGARGYGYTF
medium-sized,TRBJ2-6,TRBV19,CASRSTGAGANVLTF
.,TRBJ1-5,TRBV7-9,CASSHTGGGNQPQHF
.,TRBJ1-2,TRBV5-1,CASSLVLSGTTQLYDYTF
.,TRBJ2-7,TRBV4-1,CASSPRGATFYEQYF
.,TRBJ1-1,TRBV6-5,CASRGRWIMNTEAFF
.,TRBJ2-7,TRBV7-5,CARGAGTDSYEQYF
.,TRBJ1-2,TRBV18,CASSPRTARLGQGSGYTF
.,TRBJ2-6,TRBV5-6,CASSGSGPGANVLTF
.,TRBJ1-1,TRBV15,CATSRKDRATHEAFF
.,TRBJ2-1,TRBV10-1,CASSESAYNEQFF
.,TRBJ2-3,TRBV10-3,CAISETRLLYF
.,TRBJ1-1,TRBV10-3,CAISGQGIEAFF
.,TRBJ1-3,TRBV5-6,CASSRAPSGPGNTIYF
.,TRBJ1-2,TRBV5-4,CASPDKGGGYTF
.,TRBJ1-1,TRBV5-6,CASSPRDRKQAFF
.,TRBJ1-5,TRBV4-2,CASSQDLTGIQPQHF
.,TRBJ2-7,TRBV5-1,CASSLEGASYEQYF
.,TRBJ2-7,TRBV10-3,CAISDRSNEQYF
.,TRBJ1-4,TRBV25-1,CASSEAGTGNEKLFF
.,TRBJ2-7,TRBV2,CASREDRVYEQYF
.,TRBJ1-1,TRBV18,CASSPRGVGTEAFF
.,TRBJ1-4,TRBV4-1,CASSRAFYLATNEKLFF
.,TRBJ1-2,TRBV6-1,CASSVGGGNYGYTF
.,TRBJ2-7,TRBV28,CASSPLRGGGSYEQYF
.,TRBJ1-5,TRBV4-3,CASSQDFRRGVSNQPQHF
.,TRBJ2-7,TRBV4-1,CASSPALGLAGPSSYEQYF
.,TRBJ1-5,TRBV6-1,CASSENRRGGNQPQHF
.,TRBJ1-2,TRBV5-8,CASSYKFYGYTF
.,TRBJ1-1,TRBV20-1,CSARHGPEAFF
.,TRBJ1-2,TRBV6-5,CASSPSTGNYGYTF
.,TRBJ1-2,TRBV19,CASSIRDNYGYTF